The entry below describes one TCR beta chain. CDR3 length: 14 amino acids. Germline V gene sequence: CDR1 MGHDK, CDR2 SYGVNS. The V and J ends lost 4 bases and 7 bases respectively, with 11 bases between them. The data originate from a study of T cell changes during pregnancy in multiple sclerosis. The table came from immunoSEQ multiplex PCR; TCRdb's copy has only in-frame clones and leaves some out. This sample has approximately 110,000 clones, with roughly nine tenths found just once. The chain recombines TRBV25-1 with TRBJ1-6; possibly TRBD1 for D (6 bases). This receptor was taken from a female donor with multiple sclerosis, enrolled in a pregnancy study. Sequencing used peripheral blood, obtained after pregnancy. The CDR3 region is CASSGTGKNSPLHF. In nucleotides, the CDR3 is TGTGCCAGCAGTGGAACAGGGAAGAATTCACCCCTCCACTTT.